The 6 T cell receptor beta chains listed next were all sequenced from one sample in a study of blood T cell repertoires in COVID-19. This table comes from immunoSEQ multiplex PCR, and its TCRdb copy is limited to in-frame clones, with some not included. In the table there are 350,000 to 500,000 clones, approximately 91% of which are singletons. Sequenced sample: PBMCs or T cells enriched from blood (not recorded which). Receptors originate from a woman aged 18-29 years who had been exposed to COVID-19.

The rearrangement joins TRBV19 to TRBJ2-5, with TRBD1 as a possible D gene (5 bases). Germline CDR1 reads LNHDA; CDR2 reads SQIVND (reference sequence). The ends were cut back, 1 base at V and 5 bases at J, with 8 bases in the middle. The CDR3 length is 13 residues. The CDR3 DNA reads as TGTGCCAGTAGTATAGGGGGCCAGGAGACCCAGTACTTC. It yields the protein CASSIGGQETQYF. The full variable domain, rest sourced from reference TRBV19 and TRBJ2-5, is DGGITQSPKYLFRKEGQNVTLSCEQNLNHDAMYWYRQDPGQGLRLIYYSQIVNDFQKGDIAEGYSVSREKKESFPLTVTSAQKNPTAFYLCASSIGGQETQYFGPGTRLLVL.

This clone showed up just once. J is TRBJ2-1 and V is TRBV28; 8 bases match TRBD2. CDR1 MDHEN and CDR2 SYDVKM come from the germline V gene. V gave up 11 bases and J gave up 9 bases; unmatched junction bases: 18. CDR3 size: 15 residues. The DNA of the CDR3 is TGTGCCGGGTCCCCGGGAGGGAGGGCTATAGTTGAGCAGTTCTTC. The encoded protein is CAGSPGGRAIVEQFF.

In nucleotides, the CDR3 is TGTGCCAGCACCCTAGCGGATTACACAGATACGCAGTATTTT. Translation gives CASTLADYTDTQYF. The chain uses TRBV2 and TRBJ2-3; 7 positions agree with TRBD2. From germline, CDR1 is SNHLY and CDR2 FYNNEI. After removal of 7 bases from V and 2 bases from J, the junction contained 6 bases not matched to a gene. The CDR3 length is 14 residues.

CDR3 region: CASSPLEGTSSPLHF. CDR3 bases: TGTGCCAGCTCACCACTTGAGGGTACAAGTTCACCCCTCCACTTT. V usage is TRBV18 and J usage is TRBJ1-6; D gene unclear. This CDR3 has 15 residues. Germline lookup yields CDR1 KGHSH and CDR2 LQKENI. The ends were cut back, 1 base at V and 9 bases at J, with 13 bases in the middle.

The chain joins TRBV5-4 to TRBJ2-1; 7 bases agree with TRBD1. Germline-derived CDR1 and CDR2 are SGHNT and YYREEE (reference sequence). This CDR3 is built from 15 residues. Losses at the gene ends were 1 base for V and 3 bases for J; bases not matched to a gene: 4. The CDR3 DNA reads TGTGCCAGCAGCTTGAATCAGGGGGACTACAATGAGCAGTTCTTC. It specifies CASSLNQGDYNEQFF.

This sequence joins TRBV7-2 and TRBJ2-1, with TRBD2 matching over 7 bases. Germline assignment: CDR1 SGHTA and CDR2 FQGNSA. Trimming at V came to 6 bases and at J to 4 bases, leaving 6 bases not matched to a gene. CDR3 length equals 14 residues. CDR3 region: CASRGTTQYNEQFF. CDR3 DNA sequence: TGTGCCAGCAGAGGGACTACCCAATACAATGAGCAGTTCTTC. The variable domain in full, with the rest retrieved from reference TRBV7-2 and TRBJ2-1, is GAGVSQSPSNKVTEKGKDVELRCDPISGHTALYWYRQSLGQGLEFLIYFQGNSAPDKSGLPSDRFSAERTGGSVSTLTIQRTQQEDSAVYLCASRGTTQYNEQFFGPGTRLTVL.